This T cell receptor (beta chain) stems from a study of blood T cell repertoires in COVID-19. Across the whole study: From the United States, Italy and Spain came samples of acute and convalescent COVID-19. Sources were T cells, B-cell-depleted T cells, or PBMCs; the material itself was cDNA or gDNA.

Original processing methods: It was from reference gene primer amplification that nucleated cell counts were estimated. TCRdb's copy holds only in-frame clones and misses some; the assay was immunoSEQ multiplex PCR. Clone size and V and J calls were adopted from that table, with D and trimming inferred from the DNA. The table records around 91,000 clones, 85% of them present only once. The CDR3 covers 17 residues. Trimming cost V 2 bases and J 5 bases; bases outside gene matches: 10. CDR1 and CDR2 from the germline V gene are SEHNR and FQNEAQ (reference sequence). This clonotype was obtained from a man older than 75 with acute or convalescent COVID-19. The sample consisted of peripheral blood. This chain uses TRBV7-9 with TRBJ2-3, with 10 bases matching TRBD1. Here the CDR3 reads CASSLTRGTGVGDTQYF. CDR3 DNA: TGTGCCAGCAGCTTAACTCGAGGGACAGGGGTGGGAGATACGCAGTATTTT.